Following are 15 T cell receptor beta chains from one sample sequenced in a study of cytomegalovirus exposure and HLA in healthy donors. Sequencing used immunoSEQ multiplex PCR; TCRdb keeps in-frame clones, though not all of them. The table has 200,000 or so clones, approximately 88% seen once. Material for sequencing was PBMCs. The receptors were gathered from a man between 18 and 35 years old in good health and CMV-seropositive.

This clone was seen many times. This chain connects TRBV7-8 to TRBJ2-7; 7 bases are a match to TRBD1. The CDR3 consists of 16 residues. Germline CDR1 and CDR2: SGHVS and FQNEAQ. V lost 5 bases, J lost 0 bases, and 10 bases stayed unmatched. The CDR3, as DNA: TGTGCCAGCAGCACTGGGCCGGGACAGTACTCCTACGAGCAGTACTTC. Its protein product is CASSTGPGQYSYEQYF.

This sequence joins TRBV5-1 and TRBJ1-2, with TRBD1 matching 7 bases. The CDR3 consists of 12 residues. Losses at the gene ends were 4 bases for V and 11 bases for J; bases not matched to a gene: 8. CDR1 SGHRS and CDR2 YFSETQ come from the germline V gene. CDR3 in amino acids: CASSDREPRYTF. DNA for the CDR3: TGCGCCAGCAGCGACAGGGAGCCCAGATACACCTTC.

The chain uses TRBV5-1 and TRBJ1-4; D is ambiguous. Per germline, CDR1 SGHRS and CDR2 YFSETQ. This CDR3 spans 15 amino acids. V was shortened by 0 bases and J by 0 bases, with 6 bases between the two germline ends. The CDR3 sequence is CASSLDRSTNEKLFF. The CDR3, as DNA: TGCGCCAGCAGCTTGGATAGATCAACTAATGAAAAACTGTTTTTT.

This clone was detected only a few times. The same CDR3 arises from other DNA sequences in this sample as well. This chain links TRBV2 with TRBJ2-3; D might be TRBD2 (6 bases). V was trimmed by 6 bases and J by 3 bases, leaving 7 bases between them. The CDR3 is made up of 12 amino acids. Germline V lookup: CDR1 SNHLY, CDR2 FYNNEI. The CDR3 nucleotides are TGTGCCAGCAGCGGGAGTACAGATACGCAGTATTTT. It specifies CASSGSTDTQYF.

Note on this clone: The identical CDR3 is also encoded by other nucleotide sequences in the sample. This chain connects TRBV5-1 to TRBJ1-1; D is undetermined. The CDR3 spans 13 residues. Per germline, CDR1 SGHRS and CDR2 YFSETQ. V was pared by 0 bases and J by 3 bases, with 6 bases between. The CDR3 here is CASSLAGDTEAFF. CDR3 DNA: TGCGCCAGCAGCTTGGCTGGAGACACTGAAGCTTTCTTT.

This chain joins TRBV30 and TRBJ2-7; 7 positions match TRBD1. The CDR3 has 14 amino acids. J gave up 1 base and V 3 bases, and 6 bases lay outside the gene matches. Per the germline V gene, CDR1 is GTSNPN and CDR2 is SVGIG (reference sequence). Written as DNA, the CDR3 is TGTGCCTGGAGAAGGGACAGCTCTTCCTACGAGCAGTACTTC. Protein product: CAWRRDSSSYEQYF.

The table lists this clone with a count of one. The chain recombines TRBV4-1 with TRBJ2-1, with 10 bases aligning to TRBD2. The V gene's germline CDR1 is MGHRA and CDR2 YSYEKL. J was trimmed by 4 bases and V by 2 bases; bases with no gene match: 2. This CDR3 region has 15 residues. This CDR3 is CASSQTSGTYNEQFF. The CDR3 bases are TGCGCCAGCAGCCAAACTAGCGGGACTTACAATGAGCAGTTCTTC.

V usage is TRBV4-1 and J usage is TRBJ2-7; 9 bases align to TRBD1. This CDR3 comprises 17 residues. Germline trimming cut 3 bases from V and 2 bases from J; bases unmatched to any gene: 11. Germline loops: CDR1 MGHRA, CDR2 YSYEKL. CDR3 loop: CASSQAGTGSGAYEQYF. In nucleotides, the CDR3 is TGCGCCAGCAGCCAGGCCGGGACAGGGAGCGGCGCCTACGAGCAGTACTTC.

This CDR3 is CASSLTLAGSPISYNEQFF. CDR3 DNA: TGTGCCAGCAGCTTAACCCTAGCGGGTTCCCCTATCTCCTACAATGAGCAGTTCTTC. The gene calls are TRBV7-9 and TRBJ2-1; 8 bases map to TRBD2. The germline CDR1 and CDR2 sequences are SEHNR and FQNEAQ (reference sequence). V gave up 2 bases and J gave up 0 bases; unmatched junction bases: 12. The CDR3 runs 19 residues.

The rearrangement links TRBV18 to TRBJ2-1; the match to TRBD1 covers 7 bases. This CDR3 has 17 amino acids. Unmatched junction bases numbered 15, after V lost 6 bases and J lost 4 bases. CDR1 and CDR2 from the germline V gene are KGHSH and LQKENI. CDR3 DNA sequence: TGTGCCAGCTCGCCGACTATGGGACAGAATACTTACAATGAGCAGTTCTTC. Amino acids: CASSPTMGQNTYNEQFF.

The genes are TRBV5-6 and TRBJ2-7; 8 bases are shared with TRBD1. The CDR3 has 14 amino acids. Trimming cost V 2 bases and J 5 bases; bases outside gene matches: 6. The germline CDR1 and CDR2 sequences are SGHDT and YYEEEE. The chain's CDR3 is CASSFGQGTHEQYF. The CDR3 DNA follows: TGTGCCAGCAGCTTCGGACAGGGAACACACGAGCAGTACTTC.

V and J are TRBV27 and TRBJ2-1; weak D call: TRBD2 (7 bases). CDR1 MNHEY and CDR2 SMNVEV come from the germline V gene (reference sequence). Trimming pared 6 bases from V and 7 bases from J, leaving 19 bases between. This CDR3 spans 15 amino acids. CDR3 sequence: CASSLAGAGKNEQFF. The DNA for the CDR3 is TGTGCCAGCAGCCTGGCGGGGGCCGGCAAGAATGAGCAGTTCTTC.

V usage is TRBV2 and J usage is TRBJ2-5, with 7 bases lining up with TRBD2. Germline values: CDR1 SNHLY, CDR2 FYNNEI. Unmatched junction bases numbered 8, after V lost 0 bases and J lost 1 base. The length of the CDR3 is 17 residues. The CDR3 region has the DNA TGTGCCAGCAGTGAAGCATTACTAGCGAGTCTCCAAGAGACCCAGTACTTC. Residues: CASSEALLASLQETQYF.

V and J are TRBV30 and TRBJ2-5; tentatively, D is TRBD2 (7 bases). Trimming took off 8 bases at V and 1 base at J, with 17 bases between the two ends. This CDR3 region has 14 residues. Germline CDR1 and CDR2: GTSNPN and SVGIG (reference sequence). Written as DNA, the CDR3 is TGTGCCCTCGGGGGGCGGGAGACCCAAGAGACCCAGTACTTC. It encodes CALGGRETQETQYF. Full variable domain (remainder filled in from reference TRBV30 and TRBJ2-5): SQTIHQWPATLVQPVGSPLSLECTVEGTSNPNLYWYRQAAGRGLQLLFYSVGIGQISSEVPQNLSASRPQDRQFILSSKKLLLSDSGFYLCALGGRETQETQYFGPGTRLLVL.

This clone was seen only once. This rearrangement joins TRBV7-6 to TRBJ2-7; 7 nucleotides align to TRBD1. This CDR3 comprises 13 residues. J lost 3 bases, V lost 5 bases, and 4 bases had no gene match. Germline V lookup: CDR1 SGHVS, CDR2 FNYEAQ. CDR3 nucleotides: TGTGCCAGCAGCGGCGCAGGGGGCTACGAGCAGTACTTC. Amino acids: CASSGAGGYEQYF.